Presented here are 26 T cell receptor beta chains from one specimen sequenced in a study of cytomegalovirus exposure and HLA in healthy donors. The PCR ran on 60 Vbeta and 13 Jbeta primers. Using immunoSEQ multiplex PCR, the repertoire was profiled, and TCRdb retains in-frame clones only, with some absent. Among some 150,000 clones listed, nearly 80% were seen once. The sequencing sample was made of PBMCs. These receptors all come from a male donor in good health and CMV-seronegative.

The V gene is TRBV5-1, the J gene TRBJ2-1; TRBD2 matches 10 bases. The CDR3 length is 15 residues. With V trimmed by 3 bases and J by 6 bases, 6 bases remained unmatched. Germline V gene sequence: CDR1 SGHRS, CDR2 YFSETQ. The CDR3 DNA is TGCGCCAGCAGCTCCGGGACTAGCGTCTCCAATGAGCAGTTCTTC. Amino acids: CASSSGTSVSNEQFF. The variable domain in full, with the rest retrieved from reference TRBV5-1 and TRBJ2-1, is KAGVTQTPRYLIKTRGQQVTLSCSPISGHRSVSWYQQTPGQGLQFLFEYFSETQRNKGNFPGRFSGRQFSNSRSEMNVSTLELGDSALYLCASSSGTSVSNEQFFGPGTRLTVL.

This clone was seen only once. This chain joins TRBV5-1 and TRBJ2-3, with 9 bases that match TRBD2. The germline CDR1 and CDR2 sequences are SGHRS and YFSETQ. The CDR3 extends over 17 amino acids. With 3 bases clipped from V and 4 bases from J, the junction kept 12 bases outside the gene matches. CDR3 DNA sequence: TGCGCCAGCAGCTGGTGGACTAGCGAAGAGGTCCCAGATACGCAGTATTTT. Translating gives CASSWWTSEEVPDTQYF.

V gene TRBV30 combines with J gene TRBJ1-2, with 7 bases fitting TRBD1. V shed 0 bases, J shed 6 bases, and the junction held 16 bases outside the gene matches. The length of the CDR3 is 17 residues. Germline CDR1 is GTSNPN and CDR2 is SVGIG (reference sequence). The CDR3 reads CAWSVHQTGRFFNGYTF. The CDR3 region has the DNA TGTGCCTGGAGTGTACATCAGACAGGGAGATTTTTCAATGGCTACACCTTC. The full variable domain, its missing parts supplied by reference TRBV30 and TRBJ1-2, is SQTIHQWPATLVQPVGSPLSLECTVEGTSNPNLYWYRQAAGRGLQLLFYSVGIGQISSEVPQNLSASRPQDRQFILSSKKLLLSDSGFYLCAWSVHQTGRFFNGYTFGSGTRLTVV.

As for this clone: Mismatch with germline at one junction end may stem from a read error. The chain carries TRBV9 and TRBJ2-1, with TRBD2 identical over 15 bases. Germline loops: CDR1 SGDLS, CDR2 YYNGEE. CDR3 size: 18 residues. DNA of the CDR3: TGTGCCAGCAGCTGGACTAGCGGGAGGGGCAAGGGGCACAATGAGCAGCTCTTC. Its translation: CASSWTSGRGKGHNEQLF. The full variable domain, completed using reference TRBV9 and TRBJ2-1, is DSGVTQTPKHLITATGQRVTLRCSPRSGDLSVYWYQQSLDQGLQFLIQYYNGEERAKGNILERFSAQQFPDLHSELNLSSLELGDSALYFCASSWTSGRGKGHNEQLFGPGTRLTVL.

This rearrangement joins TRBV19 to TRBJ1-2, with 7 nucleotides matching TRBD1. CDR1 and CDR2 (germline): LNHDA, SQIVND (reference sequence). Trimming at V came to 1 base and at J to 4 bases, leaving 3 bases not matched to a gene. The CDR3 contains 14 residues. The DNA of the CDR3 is TGTGCCAGTAGTATAGGGACAGGCAGCTATGGCTACACCTTC. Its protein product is CASSIGTGSYGYTF.

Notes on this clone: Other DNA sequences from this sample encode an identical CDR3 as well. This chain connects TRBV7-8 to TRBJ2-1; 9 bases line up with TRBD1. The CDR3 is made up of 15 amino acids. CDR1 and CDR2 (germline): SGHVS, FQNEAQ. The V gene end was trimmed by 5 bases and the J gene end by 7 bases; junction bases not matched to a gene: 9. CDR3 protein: CASSPRTGDLNEQFF. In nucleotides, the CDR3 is TGTGCCAGCAGCCCGCGGACAGGGGATCTGAATGAGCAGTTCTTC.

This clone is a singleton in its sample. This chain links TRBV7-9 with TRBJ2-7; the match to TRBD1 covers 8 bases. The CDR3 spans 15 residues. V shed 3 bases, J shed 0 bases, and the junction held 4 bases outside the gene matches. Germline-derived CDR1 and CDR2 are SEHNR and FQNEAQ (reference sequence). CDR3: CASSFRTGNSYEQYF. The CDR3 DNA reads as TGTGCCAGCAGCTTCAGGACAGGGAACTCCTACGAGCAGTACTTC.

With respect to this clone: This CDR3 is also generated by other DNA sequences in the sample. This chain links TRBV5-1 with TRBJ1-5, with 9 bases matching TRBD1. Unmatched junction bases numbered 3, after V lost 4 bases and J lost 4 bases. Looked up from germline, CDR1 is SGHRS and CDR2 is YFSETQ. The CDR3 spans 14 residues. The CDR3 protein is CASSPGQGNQPQHF. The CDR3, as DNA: TGCGCCAGCAGCCCCGGACAGGGGAATCAGCCCCAGCATTTT.

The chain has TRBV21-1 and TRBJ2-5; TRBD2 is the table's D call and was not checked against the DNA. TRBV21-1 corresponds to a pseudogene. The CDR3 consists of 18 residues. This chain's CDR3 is CASSSRTSGGADKETQYF. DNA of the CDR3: TGTGCCAGCAGCTCCCGGACTAGCGGGGGAGCCGACAAAGAGACCCAGTACTTC.

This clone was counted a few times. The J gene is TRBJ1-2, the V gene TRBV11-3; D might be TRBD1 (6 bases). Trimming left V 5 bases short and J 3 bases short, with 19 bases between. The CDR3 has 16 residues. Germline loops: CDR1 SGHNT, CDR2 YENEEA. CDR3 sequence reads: CASSLFSGGRDYGYTF. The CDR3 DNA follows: TGTGCCAGCAGCCTCTTCTCGGGGGGCCGGGACTATGGCTACACCTTC.

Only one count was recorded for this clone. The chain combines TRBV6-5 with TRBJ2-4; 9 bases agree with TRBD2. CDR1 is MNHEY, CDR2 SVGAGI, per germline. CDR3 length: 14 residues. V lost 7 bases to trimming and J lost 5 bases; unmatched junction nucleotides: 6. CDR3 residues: CASKPAGGENIQYF. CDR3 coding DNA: TGTGCCAGCAAACCAGCGGGAGGAGAAAACATTCAGTACTTC.

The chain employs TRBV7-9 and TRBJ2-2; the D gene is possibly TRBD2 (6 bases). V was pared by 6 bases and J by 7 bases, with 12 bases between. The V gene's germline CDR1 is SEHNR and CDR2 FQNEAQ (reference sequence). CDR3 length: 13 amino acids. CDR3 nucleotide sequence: TGTGCCAGCAGTACCCCGGGGGACGGGGAGCTGTTTTTT. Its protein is CASSTPGDGELFF.

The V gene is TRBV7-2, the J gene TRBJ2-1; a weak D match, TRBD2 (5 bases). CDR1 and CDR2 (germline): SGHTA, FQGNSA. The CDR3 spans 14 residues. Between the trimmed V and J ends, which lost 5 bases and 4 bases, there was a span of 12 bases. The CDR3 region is CASSPGVGYNEQFF. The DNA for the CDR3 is TGTGCCAGCAGCCCCGGGGTGGGGTACAATGAGCAGTTCTTC.

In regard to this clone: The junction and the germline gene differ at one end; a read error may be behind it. CDR3 sequence reads: CASSATSGGSTRTDTQYF. The CDR3 DNA sequence: TGTGCCAGCAGCGCCACTAGCGGGGGGTCCACCCGCACGGATACGCAGTATTTT. This rearrangement joins TRBV9 to TRBJ2-3; 12 nucleotides agree with TRBD2. The CDR3 spans 18 residues. The germline gives CDR1 SGDLS, CDR2 YYNGEE.

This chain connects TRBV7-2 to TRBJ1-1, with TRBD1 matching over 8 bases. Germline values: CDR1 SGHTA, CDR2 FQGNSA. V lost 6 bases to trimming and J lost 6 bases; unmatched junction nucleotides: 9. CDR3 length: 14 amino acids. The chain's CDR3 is CASSYQGARAEAFF. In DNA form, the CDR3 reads TGTGCCAGCAGTTACCAGGGGGCTCGGGCTGAAGCTTTCTTT.

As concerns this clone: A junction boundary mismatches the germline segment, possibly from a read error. CDR3 nucleotides: TGTTCCAGCAGCTTTCCCCGGACTAGCGGGAGGGCTAAACAAGAGACCCAGTACTTC. Its translation is CSSSFPRTSGRAKQETQYF. The rearrangement uses TRBV7-9 and TRBJ2-5, with 15 bases fitting TRBD2. CDR1 SEHNR and CDR2 FQNEAQ come from the germline V gene (reference sequence). The CDR3 contains 19 residues. The entire variable domain, with the rest obtained from reference TRBV7-9 and TRBJ2-5, is as follows: DTGVSQNPRHKITKRGQNVTFRCDPISEHNRLYWYRQTLGQGPEFLTYFQNEAQLEKSRLLSDRFSAERPKGSFSTLEIQRTEQGDSAMYLCSSSFPRTSGRAKQETQYFGPGTRLLVL.

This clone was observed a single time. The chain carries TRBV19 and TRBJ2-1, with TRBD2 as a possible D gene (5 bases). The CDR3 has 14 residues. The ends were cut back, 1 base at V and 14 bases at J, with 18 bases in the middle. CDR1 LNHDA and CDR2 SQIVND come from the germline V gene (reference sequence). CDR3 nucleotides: TGTGCCAGTAGTATAGGGCGGGCCGGGGAGAGGGAGTTCTTC. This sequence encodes CASSIGRAGEREFF.

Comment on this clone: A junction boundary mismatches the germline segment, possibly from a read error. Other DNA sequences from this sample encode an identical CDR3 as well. The chain's CDR3 is CASSIREDTEAFF. CDR3 in DNA: TGTGCCAGCAGCATAAGGGAGGACACTGAAGCCTTCTTT. The rearrangement uses TRBV11-1 and TRBJ1-1; D may be TRBD1 (5 bases). CDR1 is SGHAT, CDR2 FQDESV, per germline (reference sequence). This CDR3 has 13 amino acids. The full variable domain, in which reference TRBV11-1 and TRBJ1-1 provide the parts outside the CDR3, is EAEVAQSPRYKITEKSQAVAFWCDPISGHATLYWYRQILGQGPELLVQFQDESVVDDSQLPKDRFSAERLKGVDSTLKIQPAELGDSAMYLCASSIREDTEAFFGQGTRLTVV.

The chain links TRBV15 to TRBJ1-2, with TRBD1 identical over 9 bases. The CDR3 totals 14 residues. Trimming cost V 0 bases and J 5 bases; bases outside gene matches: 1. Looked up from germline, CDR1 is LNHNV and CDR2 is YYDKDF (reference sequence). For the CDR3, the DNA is TGTGCCACCAGCAGAGAGGGACAGGGTTATGGCTACACCTTC. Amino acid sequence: CATSREGQGYGYTF.

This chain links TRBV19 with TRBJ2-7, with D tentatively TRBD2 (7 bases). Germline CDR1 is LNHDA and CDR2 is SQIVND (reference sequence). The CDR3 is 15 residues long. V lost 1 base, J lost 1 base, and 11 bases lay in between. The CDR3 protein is CASSIGGGGSYEQYF. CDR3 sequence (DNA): TGTGCCAGTAGTATAGGGGGGGGCGGTTCCTACGAGCAGTACTTC.

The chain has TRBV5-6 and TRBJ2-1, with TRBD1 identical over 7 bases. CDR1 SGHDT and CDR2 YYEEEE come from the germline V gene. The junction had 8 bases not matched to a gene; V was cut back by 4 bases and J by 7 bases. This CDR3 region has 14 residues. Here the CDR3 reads CASSGWTGTNEQFF. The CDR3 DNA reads TGTGCCAGCAGCGGATGGACAGGTACAAATGAGCAGTTCTTC.

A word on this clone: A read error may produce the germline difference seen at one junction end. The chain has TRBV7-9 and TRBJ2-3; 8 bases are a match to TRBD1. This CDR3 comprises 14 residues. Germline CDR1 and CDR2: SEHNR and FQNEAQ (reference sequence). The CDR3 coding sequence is TGTTCCAGCAGCTTCACAGGGGGAACAGATACGCAGTATTTT. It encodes CSSSFTGGTDTQYF.

Here the CDR3 DNA reads TGTGCCTGGAGTTGGCAGGGAATCATGGTTGAAAAACTGTTTTTT. It is translated as CAWSWQGIMVEKLFF. The rearrangement uses TRBV30 and TRBJ1-4, with D possibly being TRBD1 (5 bases). Germline V lookup: CDR1 GTSNPN, CDR2 SVGIG (reference sequence). CDR3 size: 15 residues. V lost 2 bases and J lost 7, with 17 bases in between. Combining the CDR3 with reference TRBV30 and TRBJ1-4 gives the whole variable domain SQTIHQWPATLVQPVGSPLSLECTVEGTSNPNLYWYRQAAGRGLQLLFYSVGIGQISSEVPQNLSASRPQDRQFILSSKKLLLSDSGFYLCAWSWQGIMVEKLFFGSGTQLSVL.

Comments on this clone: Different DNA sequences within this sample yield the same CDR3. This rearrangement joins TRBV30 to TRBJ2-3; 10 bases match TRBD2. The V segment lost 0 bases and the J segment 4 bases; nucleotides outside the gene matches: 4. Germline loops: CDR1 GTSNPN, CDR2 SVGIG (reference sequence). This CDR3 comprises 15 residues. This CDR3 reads CAWSVGLAEADTQYF. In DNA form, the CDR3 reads TGTGCCTGGAGTGTAGGACTAGCGGAAGCAGATACGCAGTATTTT.

The CDR3 sequence: CASSSLTGGDTEAFF. The CDR3, as DNA: TGTGCCAGCAGCTCCCTTACAGGGGGAGACACTGAAGCTTTCTTT. The rearrangement joins TRBV7-9 to TRBJ1-1; 8 nucleotides match TRBD1. The CDR3 covers 15 residues. Trimming at V came to 4 bases and at J to 3 bases, leaving 7 bases not matched to a gene. Germline assignment: CDR1 SEHNR and CDR2 FQNEAQ (reference sequence).

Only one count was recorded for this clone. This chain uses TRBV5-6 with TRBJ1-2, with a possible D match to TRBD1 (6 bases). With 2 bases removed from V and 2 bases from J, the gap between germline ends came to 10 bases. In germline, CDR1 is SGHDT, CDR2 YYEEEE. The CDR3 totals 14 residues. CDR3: CASSFQGNNYGYTF. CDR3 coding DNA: TGTGCCAGCAGCTTCCAGGGGAACAACTATGGCTACACCTTC.